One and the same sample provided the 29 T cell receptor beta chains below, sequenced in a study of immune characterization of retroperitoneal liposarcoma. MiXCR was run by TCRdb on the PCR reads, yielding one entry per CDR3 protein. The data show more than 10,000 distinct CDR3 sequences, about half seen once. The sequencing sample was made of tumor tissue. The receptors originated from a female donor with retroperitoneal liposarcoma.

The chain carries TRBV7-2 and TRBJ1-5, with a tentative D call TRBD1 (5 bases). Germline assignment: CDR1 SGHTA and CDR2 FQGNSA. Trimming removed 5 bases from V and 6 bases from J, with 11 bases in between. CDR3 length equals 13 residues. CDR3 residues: CASSRDGSQPQHF. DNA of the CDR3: TGTGCCAGCAGCCGGGACGGTTCTCAGCCCCAGCATTTT.

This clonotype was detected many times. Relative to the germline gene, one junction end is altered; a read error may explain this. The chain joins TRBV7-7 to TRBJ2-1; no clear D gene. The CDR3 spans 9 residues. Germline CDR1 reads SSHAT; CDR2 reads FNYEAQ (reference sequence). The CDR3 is CAQIIKKKF. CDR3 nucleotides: TGTGCCCAGATAATTAAAAAAAAATTT.

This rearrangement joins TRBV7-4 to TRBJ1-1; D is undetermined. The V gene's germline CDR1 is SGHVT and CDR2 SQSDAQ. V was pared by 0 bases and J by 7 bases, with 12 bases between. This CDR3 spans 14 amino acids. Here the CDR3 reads CASSLAAFWIEAFF. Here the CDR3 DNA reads TGTGCCAGCAGCTTAGCAGCGTTCTGGATTGAAGCTTTCTTT.

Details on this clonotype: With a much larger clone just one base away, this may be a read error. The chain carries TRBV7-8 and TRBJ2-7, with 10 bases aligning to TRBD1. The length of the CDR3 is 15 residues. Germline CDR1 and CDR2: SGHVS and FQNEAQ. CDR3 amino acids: CASSFRQGANYEQVF. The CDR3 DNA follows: TGTGCCAGCAGCTTCCGACAGGGGGCGAACTACGAGCAGGTCTTC.

CDR3 protein: CAIRPGLAGGGEQFF. The CDR3 region has the DNA TGTGCCATCAGGCCGGGACTAGCGGGAGGGGGTGAGCAGTTCTTC. V usage is TRBV10-3 and J usage is TRBJ2-1; TRBD2 agrees at 16 bases. In germline, CDR1 is ENHRY, CDR2 SYGVKD. The junction had 5 bases not matched to a gene; V was cut back by 6 bases and J by 9 bases. The length of the CDR3 is 15 residues.

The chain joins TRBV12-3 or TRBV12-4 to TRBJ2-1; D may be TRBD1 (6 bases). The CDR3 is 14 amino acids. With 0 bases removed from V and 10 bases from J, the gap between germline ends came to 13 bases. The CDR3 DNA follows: TGTGCCAGCAGTTTAGCACAGGGCTCCTACGAGCAGTTCTTC. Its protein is CASSLAQGSYEQFF.

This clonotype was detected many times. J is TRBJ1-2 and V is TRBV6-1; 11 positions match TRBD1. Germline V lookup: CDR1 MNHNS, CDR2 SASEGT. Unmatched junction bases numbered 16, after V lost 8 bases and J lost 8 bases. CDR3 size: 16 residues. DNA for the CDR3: TGTGCCAGCTCTCAGGACGCCGGACAGGGGGCGAGAGGCTACACCTTC. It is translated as CASSQDAGQGARGYTF.

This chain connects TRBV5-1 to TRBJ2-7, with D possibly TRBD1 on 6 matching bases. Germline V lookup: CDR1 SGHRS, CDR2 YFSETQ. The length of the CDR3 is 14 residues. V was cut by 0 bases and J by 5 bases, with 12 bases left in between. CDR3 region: CASSLALNRDEQYF. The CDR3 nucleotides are TGCGCCAGCAGCTTGGCTCTAAACAGGGACGAGCAGTACTTC.

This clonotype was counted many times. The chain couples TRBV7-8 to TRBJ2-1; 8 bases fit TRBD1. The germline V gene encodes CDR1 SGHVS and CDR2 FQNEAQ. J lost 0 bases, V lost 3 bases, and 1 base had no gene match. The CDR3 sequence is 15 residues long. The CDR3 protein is CASSLTGASYNEQFF. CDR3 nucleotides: TGTGCCAGCAGCTTGACAGGGGCCTCCTACAATGAGCAGTTCTTC.

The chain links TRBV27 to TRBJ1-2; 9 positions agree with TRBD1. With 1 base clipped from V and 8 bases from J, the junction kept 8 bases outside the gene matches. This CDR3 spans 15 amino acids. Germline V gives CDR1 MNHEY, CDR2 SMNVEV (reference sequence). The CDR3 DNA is TGTGCCAGCAGTTTATTGGGACAGGGTCTCTACGGCTACACCTTC. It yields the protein CASSLLGQGLYGYTF.

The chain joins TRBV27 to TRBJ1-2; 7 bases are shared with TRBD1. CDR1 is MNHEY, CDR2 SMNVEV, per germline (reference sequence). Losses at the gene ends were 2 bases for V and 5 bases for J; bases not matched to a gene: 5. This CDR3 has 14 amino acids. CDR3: CASSLAGGTYGYTF. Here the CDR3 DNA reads TGTGCCAGCAGTTTAGCAGGGGGAACATATGGCTACACCTTC.

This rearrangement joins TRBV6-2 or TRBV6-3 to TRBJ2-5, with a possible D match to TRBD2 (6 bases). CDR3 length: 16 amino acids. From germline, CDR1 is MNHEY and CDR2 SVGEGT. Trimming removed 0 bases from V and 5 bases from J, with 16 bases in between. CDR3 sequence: CASSYSGSSRAETQYF. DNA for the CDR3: TGTGCCAGCAGTTACTCCGGGAGCTCAAGGGCCGAGACCCAGTACTTC.

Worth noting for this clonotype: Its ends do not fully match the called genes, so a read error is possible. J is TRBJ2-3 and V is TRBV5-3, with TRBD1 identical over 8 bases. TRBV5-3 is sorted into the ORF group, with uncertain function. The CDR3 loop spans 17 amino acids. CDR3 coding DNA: TGTGCCAGCAGCTTGGAGCGGACAGGGCCGGGTACAGATACGCAGTATTTT. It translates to CASSLERTGPGTDTQYF.

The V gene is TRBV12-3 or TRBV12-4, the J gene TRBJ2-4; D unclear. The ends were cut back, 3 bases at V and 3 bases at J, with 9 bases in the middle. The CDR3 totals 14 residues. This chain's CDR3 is CASSFDGSKNIQYF. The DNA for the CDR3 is TGTGCCAGCAGTTTTGATGGCAGCAAAAACATTCAGTACTTC.

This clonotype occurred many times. The CDR3 sequence is CASSGTAGADTQYF. CDR3 coding DNA: TGTGCCAGCAGCGGTACGGCGGGAGCGGATACGCAGTATTTT. V usage is TRBV7-9 and J usage is TRBJ2-3; 7 bases are shared with TRBD2. Looked up from germline, CDR1 is SEHNR and CDR2 is FQNEAQ (reference sequence). With 5 bases clipped from V and 6 bases from J, the junction kept 8 bases outside the gene matches. The CDR3 length is 14 residues. The full variable domain, with the rest looked up from reference TRBV7-9 and TRBJ2-3, is DTGVSQNPRHKITKRGQNVTFRCDPISEHNRLYWYRQTLGQGPEFLTYFQNEAQLEKSRLLSDRFSAERPKGSFSTLEIQRTEQGDSAMYLCASSGTAGADTQYFGPGTRLTVL.

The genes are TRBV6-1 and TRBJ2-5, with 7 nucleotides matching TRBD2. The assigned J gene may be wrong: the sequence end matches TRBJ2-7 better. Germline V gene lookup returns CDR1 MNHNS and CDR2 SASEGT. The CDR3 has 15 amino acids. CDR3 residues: CASSELPGGEYEQYF. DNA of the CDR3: TGTGCCAGCAGTGAACTCCCGGGGGGAGAGTACGAGCAGTACTTC.

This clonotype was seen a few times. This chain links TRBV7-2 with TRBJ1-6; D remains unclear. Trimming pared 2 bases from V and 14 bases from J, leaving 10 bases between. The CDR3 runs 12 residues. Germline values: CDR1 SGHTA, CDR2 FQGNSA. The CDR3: CASSLRGSALHF. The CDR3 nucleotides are TGTGCCAGCAGCTTACGCGGGTCGGCCCTCCACTTT.

The CDR3 coding sequence is TGTGCCAGCAGTTTTGGGGAGCCGGGACGCTACGAGCAGTACTTC. Translated, it gives CASSFGEPGRYEQYF. The V call is TRBV27, the J call TRBJ2-5; D tentatively fits TRBD1 or TRBD2 (5 bases each). The J call is in doubt because the DNA end fits TRBJ2-7 better. The CDR3 runs to 15 residues. The germline V gene encodes CDR1 MNHEY and CDR2 SMNVEV (reference sequence).

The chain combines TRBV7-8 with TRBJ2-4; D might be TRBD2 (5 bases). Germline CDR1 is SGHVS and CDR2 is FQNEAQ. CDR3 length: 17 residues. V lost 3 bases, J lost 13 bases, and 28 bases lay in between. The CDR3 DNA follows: TGTGCCAGCAGCTTCCCTCGAAAGGGAGCCACCTACAATGAGCAGTACTTC. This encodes CASSFPRKGATYNEQYF.

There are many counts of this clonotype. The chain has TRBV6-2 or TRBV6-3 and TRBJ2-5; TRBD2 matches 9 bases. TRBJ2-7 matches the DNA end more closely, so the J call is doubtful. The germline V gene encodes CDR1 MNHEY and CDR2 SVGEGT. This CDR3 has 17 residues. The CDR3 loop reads CASSPRIPGLAFYEQYF. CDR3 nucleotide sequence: TGTGCCAGCAGTCCACGAATACCGGGACTAGCTTTCTACGAGCAGTACTTC.

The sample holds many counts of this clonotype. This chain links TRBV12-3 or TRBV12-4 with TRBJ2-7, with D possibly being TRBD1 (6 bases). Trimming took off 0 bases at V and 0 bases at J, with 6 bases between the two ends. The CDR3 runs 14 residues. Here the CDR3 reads CASSLAQGSYEQYF. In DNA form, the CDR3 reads TGTGCCAGCAGTTTAGCACAGGGCTCCTACGAGCAGTACTTC.

The CDR3 region is CASSGPGGDGEQFF. CDR3 in DNA: TGCGCCAGCAGTGGGCCTGGGGGAGATGGTGAGCAGTTCTTC. The V and J genes are TRBV10-2 and TRBJ2-1; D tentatively fits TRBD1 or TRBD2 (5 bases each). V was cut by 4 bases and J by 9 bases, with 16 bases left in between. The germline gives CDR1 WSHSY, CDR2 SAAADI. The CDR3 spans 14 residues.

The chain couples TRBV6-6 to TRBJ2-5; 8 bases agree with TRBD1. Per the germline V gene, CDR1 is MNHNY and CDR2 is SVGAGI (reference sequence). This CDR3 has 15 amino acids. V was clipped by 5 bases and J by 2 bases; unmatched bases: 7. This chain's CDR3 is CASSPDRGRQETQYF. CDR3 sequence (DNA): TGTGCCAGCAGTCCCGACAGGGGTCGGCAAGAGACCCAGTACTTC.

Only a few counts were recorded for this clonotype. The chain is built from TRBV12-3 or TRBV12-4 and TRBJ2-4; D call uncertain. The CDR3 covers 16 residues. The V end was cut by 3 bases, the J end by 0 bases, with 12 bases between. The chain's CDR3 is CASSFWLQLAKNIQYF. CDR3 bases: TGTGCCAGCAGTTTCTGGCTACAACTAGCCAAAAACATTCAGTACTTC.

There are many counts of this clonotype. CDR3 sequence (DNA): TGTGCCAGCAGTTCCCCAGAGACCCAGTTCTTC. It is translated as CASSSPETQFF. The chain recombines TRBV6-1 with TRBJ2-1; D gene uncertain. The CDR3 length is 11 residues. V was cut by 5 bases and J by 13 bases, with 12 bases left in between. Germline CDR1 MNHNS, CDR2 SASEGT.

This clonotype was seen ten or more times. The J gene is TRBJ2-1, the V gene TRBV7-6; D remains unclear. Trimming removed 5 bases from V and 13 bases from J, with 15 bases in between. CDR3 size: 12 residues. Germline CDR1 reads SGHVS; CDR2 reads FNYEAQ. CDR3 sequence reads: CASSQNPGPQFF. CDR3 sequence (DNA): TGTGCCAGCAGCCAAAATCCGGGTCCCCAGTTCTTC.

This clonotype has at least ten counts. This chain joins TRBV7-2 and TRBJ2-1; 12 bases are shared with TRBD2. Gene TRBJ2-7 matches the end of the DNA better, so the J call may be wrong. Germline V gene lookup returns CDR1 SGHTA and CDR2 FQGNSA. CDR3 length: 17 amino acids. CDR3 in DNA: TGTGCCAGCAGCTTATATCCTAGCGGGAGGGCCGCCAACGAGCAGTACTTC. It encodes CASSLYPSGRAANEQYF.

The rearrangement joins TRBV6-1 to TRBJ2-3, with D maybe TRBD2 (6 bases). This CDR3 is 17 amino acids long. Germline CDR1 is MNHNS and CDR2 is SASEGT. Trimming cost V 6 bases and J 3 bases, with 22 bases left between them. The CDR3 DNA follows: TGTGCCAGCAGGCTAAACTCCGAATGGGAGGAAACAGATACGCAGTATTTT. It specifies CASRLNSEWEETDTQYF.

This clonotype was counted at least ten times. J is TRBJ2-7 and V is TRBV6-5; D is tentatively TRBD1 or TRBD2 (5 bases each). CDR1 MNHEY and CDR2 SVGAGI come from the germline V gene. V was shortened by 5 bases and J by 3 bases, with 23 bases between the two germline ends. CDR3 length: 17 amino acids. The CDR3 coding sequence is TGTGCCAGCAGTCCAAACGGGGCCGCAAACAATATCTACGAGCAGTACTTC. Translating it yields CASSPNGAANNIYEQYF.